This is a list of T cell receptor beta chains from one sample in a study of control samples from healthy donors and cancer patients. This table comes from immunoSEQ multiplex PCR, and its TCRdb copy is limited to in-frame clones, with some not included. The sample gives around 180,000 clones, more than 85% of which show up once; just over 2% is in the top ten. The sample comprised blood. Receptors were obtained from a woman in her 40s in good health. The conserved cysteine and the conserved F or W are not part of the CDR3 here. The order of the fields is V gene, CDR3 protein.

V gene: TRBV9
CDR3 protein: ASSPRDGVNSPLH

V gene: TRBV5-1
CDR3 protein: ASSLPTQRRADPLSGNTIY

V gene: TRBV5-4
CDR3 protein: ASSLGVGGDGYT

V gene: TRBV10-3
CDR3 protein: AAWGADTEAF

V gene: TRBV5-1
CDR3 protein: ASSPDSHNEQF

V gene: TRBV2
CDR3 protein: ASNTVSYNEQF

V gene: TRBV21-1
CDR3 protein: ASSQRGRVDYGYT

V gene: TRBV6-5
CDR3 protein: ASSSRNIQY

V gene: TRBV4-2
CDR3 protein: ASSQEAGVYGYT

V gene: TRBV28
CDR3 protein: ASQSRRVYT

V gene: TRBV9
CDR3 protein: ASSPRGSSGANVLT

V gene: TRBV11-2
CDR3 protein: ASSLTEAYEQY

V gene: TRBV2
CDR3 protein: ASSEGGQGLHEQY

V gene: TRBV20-1
CDR3 protein: SAGDSYEAF

V gene: TRBV19
CDR3 protein: ASSSSLGGATNEQF

V gene: TRBV27
CDR3 protein: ASSFIGMEDSPLH

V gene: TRBV15
CDR3 protein: ATSLGYTEAF

V gene: TRBV29-1
CDR3 protein: SVEAYDSGYT

V gene: TRBV6-6
CDR3 protein: ASSFHQGAEAF

V gene: TRBV5-5
CDR3 protein: ASSPYSGGVSGELF

V gene: TRBV7-8
CDR3 protein: ASSFSESSYNSPLH

V gene: TRBV25-1
CDR3 protein: ASRGTGWTGELF

V gene: TRBV5-1
CDR3 protein: ASSLSIGLAGGQVEQF

V gene: TRBV7-6
CDR3 protein: ASSSGRQGWTEAF

V gene: TRBV27
CDR3 protein: ASTPLAGGFSYNEQF

V gene: TRBV7-3
CDR3 protein: ASHKQGDTEAF

V gene: TRBV5-1
CDR3 protein: ASSPLSGGSSYEQY

V gene: TRBV18
CDR3 protein: ASSPTGTGEQF

V gene: TRBV5-4
CDR3 protein: ASSLNGDTGELF

V gene: TRBV15
CDR3 protein: ATSLDRGRGQPQH

V gene: TRBV5-1
CDR3 protein: ASSPGLAGGRTDTQY

V gene: TRBV11-2
CDR3 protein: ASSLGTRYEQY

V gene: TRBV5-1
CDR3 protein: ASSRDRGGTQH

V gene: TRBV5-1
CDR3 protein: ASSLSGGSYEQY

V gene: TRBV4-1
CDR3 protein: ASSQVGGVETQY

V gene: TRBV19
CDR3 protein: ASTPRIPDRGQPQH

V gene: TRBV5-6
CDR3 protein: ASSLELAGGLDEQF

V gene: TRBV28
CDR3 protein: ASSETPNLEAF

V gene: TRBV7-9
CDR3 protein: ASSLFQGFLDEKLF

V gene: TRBV3-1/TRBV3-2
CDR3 protein: ASSPYEGETQY

V gene: TRBV6-1
CDR3 protein: ASSAARGWLLYGYT

V gene: TRBV27
CDR3 protein: ASSGTLSSYEQY

V gene: TRBV18
CDR3 protein: ASSPGIAASSYNEQF

V gene: TRBV25-1
CDR3 protein: ASSDSGQGANTIY

V gene: TRBV7-9
CDR3 protein: ASSSQGAGVTQY

V gene: TRBV4-2
CDR3 protein: ASSPTGFTNQPQH

V gene: TRBV5-1
CDR3 protein: ASSLGQGDQPQH

V gene: TRBV7-2
CDR3 protein: ASSLAGWVETQY

V gene: TRBV3-1/TRBV3-2
CDR3 protein: ASSRPSSPLH

V gene: TRBV5-6
CDR3 protein: ASSPLGGGNGYT

V gene: TRBV4-1
CDR3 protein: ASSLGTAGAGNTIY

V gene: TRBV28
CDR3 protein: ASSSQGDYGYT

V gene: TRBV19
CDR3 protein: ASGGTSYEQY

V gene: TRBV27
CDR3 protein: ASMGDTGELF

V gene: TRBV6-5
CDR3 protein: ASTRLTDTEAF

V gene: TRBV19
CDR3 protein: ASSITVVGAYNSPLH

V gene: TRBV20-1
CDR3 protein: SASNEQF

V gene: TRBV5-1
CDR3 protein: ASSWVFPNEKLF

V gene: TRBV14
CDR3 protein: ASSPPGDREGEQY